The table lists the clone carrying this TCR beta chain with a few counts. The antigen is unknown. V lost 7 bases to trimming and J lost 8 bases, with 18 bases between them. Per the germline V gene, CDR1 is SEHNR and CDR2 is FQNEAQ (reference sequence). This CDR3 has 15 residues. The sample originates from a study of human T cells and chemical hapten exposure. Study summary: There were per-sample TCR yield variations, arising mainly from small pooled library volume differences. Study observations and caveats: After DPC sensitization, TCRs above 1 in 1000 frequency showed no change.

The library tagged individual cDNA molecules with unique molecular identifiers. Per the original methods: There were a median of approximately 96,000 TCRs per sample, with a range from about 23,224 to 750,000. TCRdb reanalysed the 5' RACE reads using MiXCR and keeps one entry per CDR3 protein. It is TCRdb's table, rather than the study itself, that gives the V and J calls and clone size. The data show about 140,000 distinct CDR3 sequences, around 4.1% seen once. Total RNA was extracted from unfractionated whole blood. This sequence originates from a female donor in good health. The V gene is TRBV7-9, the J gene TRBJ1-6; D perhaps matches TRBD1 (6 bases). As DNA, the CDR3 is TGTGCCAGCACCCCAACAGGGATTGGGGATTCACCCCTCCACTTT. As protein: CASTPTGIGDSPLHF.